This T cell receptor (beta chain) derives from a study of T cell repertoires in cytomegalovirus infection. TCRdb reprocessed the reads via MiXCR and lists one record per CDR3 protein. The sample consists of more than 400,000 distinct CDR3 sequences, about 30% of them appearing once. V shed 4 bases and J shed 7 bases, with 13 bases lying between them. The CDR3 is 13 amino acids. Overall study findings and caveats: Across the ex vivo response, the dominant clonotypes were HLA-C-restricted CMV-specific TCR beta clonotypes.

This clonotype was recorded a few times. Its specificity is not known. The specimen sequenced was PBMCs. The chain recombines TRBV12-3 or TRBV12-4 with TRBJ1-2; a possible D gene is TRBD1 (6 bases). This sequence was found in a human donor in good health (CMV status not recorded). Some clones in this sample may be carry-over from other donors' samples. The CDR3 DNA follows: TGTGCCAGCAGTTACAGGGTGGCAAGTGGCTACACCTTC. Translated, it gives CASSYRVASGYTF.